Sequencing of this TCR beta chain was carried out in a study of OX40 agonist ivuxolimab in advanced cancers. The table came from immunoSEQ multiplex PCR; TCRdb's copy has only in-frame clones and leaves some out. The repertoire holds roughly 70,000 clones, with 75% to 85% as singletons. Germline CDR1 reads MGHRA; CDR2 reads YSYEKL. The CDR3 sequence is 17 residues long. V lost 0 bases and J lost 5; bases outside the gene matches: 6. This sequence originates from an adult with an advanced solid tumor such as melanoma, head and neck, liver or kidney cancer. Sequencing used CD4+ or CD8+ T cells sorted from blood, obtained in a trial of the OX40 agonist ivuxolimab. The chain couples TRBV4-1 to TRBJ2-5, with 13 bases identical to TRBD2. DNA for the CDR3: TGCGCCAGCAGCCAAGACCCACTAGCGGGGGGGCGGGAGACCCAGTACTTC. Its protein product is CASSQDPLAGGRETQYF.